The TCR beta chain under discussion was sequenced for a study of shared clonotypes between healthy human individuals. As to this clone: Since a much larger clone is just one base distant, this may be a read error. This sample also contains other DNA sequences that code for the same CDR3.

Every unsorted PBMC PCR replicate was loaded with around 270 ng DNA, tens of thousands of T cell genomes. Produced via immunoSEQ multiplex PCR; TCRdb's table is partial and in-frame only. The table includes about half a million clones, around 73% detected once. The sample taken for sequencing was PBMCs. This receptor was taken from a woman aged 35 to 49 in good health. Some clones in this sample may be carry-over from other donors' samples.

Here the CDR3 reads CASGRYLVEQYF. In DNA, the CDR3 is TGTGCCAGCGGACGCTACCTTGTTGAGCAGTACTTC. The chain joins TRBV27 to TRBJ2-7; no definite D call. This CDR3 has 12 residues. Germline V gene data show CDR1 as MNHEY and CDR2 as SMNVEV (reference sequence). V gave up 8 bases and J gave up 7 bases, with 15 bases separating them.